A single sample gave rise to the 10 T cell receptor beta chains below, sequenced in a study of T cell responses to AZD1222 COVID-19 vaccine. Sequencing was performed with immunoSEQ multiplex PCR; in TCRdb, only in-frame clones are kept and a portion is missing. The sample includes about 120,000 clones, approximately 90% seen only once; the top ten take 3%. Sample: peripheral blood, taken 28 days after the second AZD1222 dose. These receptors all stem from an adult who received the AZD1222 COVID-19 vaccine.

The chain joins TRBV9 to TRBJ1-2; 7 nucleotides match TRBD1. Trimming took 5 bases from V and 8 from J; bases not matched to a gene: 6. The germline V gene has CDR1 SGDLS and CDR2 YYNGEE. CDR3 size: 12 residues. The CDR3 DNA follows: TGTGCCAGCAGTGGGACAGACAGCGGCTACACCTTC. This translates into CASSGTDSGYTF.

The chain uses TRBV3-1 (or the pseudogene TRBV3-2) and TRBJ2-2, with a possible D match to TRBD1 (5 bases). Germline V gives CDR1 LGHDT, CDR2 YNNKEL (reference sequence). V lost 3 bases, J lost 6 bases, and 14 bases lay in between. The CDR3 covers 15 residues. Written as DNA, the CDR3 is TGTGCCAGCAGCCAGCCTCTCAGGGCTGCCGGGGAGCTGTTTTTT. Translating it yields CASSQPLRAAGELFF.

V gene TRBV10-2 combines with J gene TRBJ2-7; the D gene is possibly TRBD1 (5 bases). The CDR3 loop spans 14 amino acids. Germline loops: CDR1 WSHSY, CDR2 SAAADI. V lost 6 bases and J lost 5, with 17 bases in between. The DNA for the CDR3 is TGCGCCAGCAGCCGCCAAGGGGAATACGACGAGCAGTACTTC. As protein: CASSRQGEYDEQYF.

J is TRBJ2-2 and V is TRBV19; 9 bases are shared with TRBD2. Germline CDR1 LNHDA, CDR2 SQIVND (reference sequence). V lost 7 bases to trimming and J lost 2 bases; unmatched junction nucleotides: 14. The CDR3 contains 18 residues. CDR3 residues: CASTILGTSSLNTGELFF. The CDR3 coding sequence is TGTGCCAGTACCATCCTCGGGACTAGCTCTCTTAACACCGGGGAGCTGTTTTTT.

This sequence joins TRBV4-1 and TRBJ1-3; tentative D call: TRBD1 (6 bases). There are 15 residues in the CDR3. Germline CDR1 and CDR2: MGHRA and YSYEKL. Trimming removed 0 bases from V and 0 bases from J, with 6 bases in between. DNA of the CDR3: TGCGCCAGCAGCCAAGACAGGGGCTCTGGAAACACCATATATTTT. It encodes CASSQDRGSGNTIYF.

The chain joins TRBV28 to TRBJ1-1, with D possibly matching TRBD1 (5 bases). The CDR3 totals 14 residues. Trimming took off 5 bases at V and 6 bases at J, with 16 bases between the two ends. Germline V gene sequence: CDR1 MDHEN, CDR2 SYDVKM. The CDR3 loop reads CASSPHRQLSEAFF. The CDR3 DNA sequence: TGTGCCAGCAGTCCACATCGACAGTTATCTGAAGCTTTCTTT.

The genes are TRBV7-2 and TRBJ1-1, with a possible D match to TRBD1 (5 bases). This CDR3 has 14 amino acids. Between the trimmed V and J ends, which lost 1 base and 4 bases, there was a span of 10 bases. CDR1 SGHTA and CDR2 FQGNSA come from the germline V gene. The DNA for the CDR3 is TGTGCCAGCAGCTTAGAACGGGGGAGCACTGAAGCTTTCTTT. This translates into CASSLERGSTEAFF.

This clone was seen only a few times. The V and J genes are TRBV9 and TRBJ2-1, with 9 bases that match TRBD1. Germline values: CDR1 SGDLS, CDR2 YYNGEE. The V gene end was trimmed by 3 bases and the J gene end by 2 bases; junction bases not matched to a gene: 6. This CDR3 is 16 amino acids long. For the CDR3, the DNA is TGTGCCAGCAGCGCTCCTGACAGGGGGGCCTACAATGAGCAGTTCTTC. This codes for CASSAPDRGAYNEQFF.

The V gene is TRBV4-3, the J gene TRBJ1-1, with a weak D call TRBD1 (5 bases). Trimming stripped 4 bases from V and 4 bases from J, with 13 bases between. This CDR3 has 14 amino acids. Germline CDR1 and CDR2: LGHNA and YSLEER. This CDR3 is CASSPNIGGTEAFF. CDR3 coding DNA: TGCGCCAGCAGCCCGAACATCGGGGGCACTGAAGCTTTCTTT.

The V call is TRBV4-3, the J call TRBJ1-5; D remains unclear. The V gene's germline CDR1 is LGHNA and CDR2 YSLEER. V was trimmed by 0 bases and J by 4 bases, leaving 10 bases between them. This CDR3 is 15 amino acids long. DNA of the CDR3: TGCGCCAGCAGCCAAGATCGGGCTCCAAATCAGCCCCAGCATTTT. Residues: CASSQDRAPNQPQHF.